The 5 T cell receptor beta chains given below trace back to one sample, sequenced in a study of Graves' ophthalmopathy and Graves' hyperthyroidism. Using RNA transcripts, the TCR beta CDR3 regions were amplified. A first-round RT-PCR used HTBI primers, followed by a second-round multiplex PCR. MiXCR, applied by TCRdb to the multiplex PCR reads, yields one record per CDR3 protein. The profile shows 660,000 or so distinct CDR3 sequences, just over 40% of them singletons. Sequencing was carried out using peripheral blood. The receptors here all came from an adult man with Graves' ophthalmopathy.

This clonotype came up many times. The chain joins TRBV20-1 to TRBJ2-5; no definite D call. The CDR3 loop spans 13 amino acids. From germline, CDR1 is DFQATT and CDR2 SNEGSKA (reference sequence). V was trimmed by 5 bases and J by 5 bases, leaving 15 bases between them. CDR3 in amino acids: CSAPAHYEETQYF. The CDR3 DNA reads TGCAGTGCTCCCGCCCACTATGAGGAGACCCAGTACTTC.

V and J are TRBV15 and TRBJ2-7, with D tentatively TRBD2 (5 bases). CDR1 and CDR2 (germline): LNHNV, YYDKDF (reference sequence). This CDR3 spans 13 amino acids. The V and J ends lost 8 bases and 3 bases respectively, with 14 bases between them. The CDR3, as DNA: TGTGCCACCGAGAACGGGGTTGGCTACGAGCAGTACTTC. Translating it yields CATENGVGYEQYF.

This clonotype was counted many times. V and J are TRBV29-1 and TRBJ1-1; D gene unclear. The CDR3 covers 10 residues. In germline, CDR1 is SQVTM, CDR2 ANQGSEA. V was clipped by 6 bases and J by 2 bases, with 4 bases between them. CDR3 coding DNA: TGCAGCGTGACCAACACTGAAGCTTTCTTT. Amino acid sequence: CSVTNTEAFF.

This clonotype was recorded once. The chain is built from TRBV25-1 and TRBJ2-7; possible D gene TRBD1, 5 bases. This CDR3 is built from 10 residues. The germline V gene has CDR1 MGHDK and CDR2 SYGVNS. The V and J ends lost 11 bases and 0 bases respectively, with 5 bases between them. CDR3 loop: CAGASYEQYF. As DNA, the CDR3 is TGTGCCGGGGCCTCCTACGAGCAGTACTTC.

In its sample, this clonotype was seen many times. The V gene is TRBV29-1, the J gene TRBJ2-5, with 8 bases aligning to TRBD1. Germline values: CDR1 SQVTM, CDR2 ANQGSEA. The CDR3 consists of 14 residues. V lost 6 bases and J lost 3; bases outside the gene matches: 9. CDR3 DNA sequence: TGCAGCGTGGGCAGGGGGCTCGTCAAAGAGACCCAGTACTTC. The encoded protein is CSVGRGLVKETQYF.